This is a list of T cell receptor beta chains from one sample in a study of early T cells in non-severe SARS-CoV-2 infection. Via MiXCR, TCRdb re-called the 5' RACE reads, giving one row per CDR3 protein. The sample has over 20,000 distinct CDR3 sequences, about 4.9% seen once. Input material: whole blood. These receptors originate from an adult who was a healthcare worker with PCR-confirmed SARS-CoV-2 infection or an uninfected control (not recorded which). Both conserved end residues are trimmed from each CDR3. Fields, in order: clone size, V gene, CDR3 protein. The size of a clone is reported for some rows only, either as once, few or many, or as a class for expanded clones.

size: many; V: TRBV7-6; CDR3: ASSPRTANTGELF
size: NA; V: TRBV7-2; CDR3: ASSLDPAYEQY
size: NA; V: TRBV29-1; CDR3: SVQSHEAF
size: few; V: TRBV29-1; CDR3: SVEDGLRNYGYT
size: NA; V: TRBV12-2; CDR3: ASRLAPPATTVSNYGYT
size: many; V: TRBV14; CDR3: ASSQQRGRASTGELF
size: many; V: TRBV11-2; CDR3: ASSQPLQGSYEQY
size: many; V: TRBV13; CDR3: ASSLAGTASSVT
size: many; V: TRBV2; CDR3: ASSEGLVKIEQF
size: few; V: TRBV19; CDR3: ASSIGSGRSNIQY
size: many; V: TRBV7-9; CDR3: ASSLGTGVNEQY
size: few; V: TRBV7-9; CDR3: ASSSRSEADTQY
size: many; V: TRBV10-2; CDR3: ASKQDRVMLDEQF
size: NA; V: TRBV7-9; CDR3: ASSHSGTGKTQY
size: NA; V: TRBV5-1; CDR3: ASSTRLAGGQDTQY
size: medium-sized; V: TRBV5-8; CDR3: ASSLDSYGYT
size: many; V: TRBV4-1; CDR3: ASSQEDGINNEQF
size: many; V: TRBV7-2; CDR3: ASSTQAAGNTGELF
size: NA; V: TRBV6-6; CDR3: ASSYGLTGNEQF
size: NA; V: TRBV6-6; CDR3: ASRLAGPYEQY
size: few; V: TRBV20-1; CDR3: SATSFGRAGGSYEQY
size: many; V: TRBV6-2/TRBV6-3; CDR3: ASSPGTGDQETQY
size: medium-sized; V: TRBV30; CDR3: AWSAGRREDQPQH
size: many; V: TRBV27; CDR3: ASSSKGASSYNSPLH
size: few; V: TRBV29-1; CDR3: SVESAGTYEQY
size: NA; V: TRBV5-1; CDR3: VSSLASGTYEQY
size: many; V: TRBV7-8; CDR3: ASSLAWGDDSPLH
size: many; V: TRBV19; CDR3: ASQPTRASNYGYT
size: medium-sized; V: TRBV20-1; CDR3: SAPLPDRDYNEQF